These 17 T cell receptor beta chains originate from one sample sequenced in a study of T cell repertoires in cytomegalovirus infection. TCRdb independently ran MiXCR on the reads; one entry per CDR3 protein. The sample carries about 890,000 distinct CDR3 sequences, approximately 31% recorded once. Their cognate antigens are unknown. The sample consisted of cultured CD8+ T cells from PBMCs, taken from culture after CMV antigen stimulation. Every receptor here comes from a human donor in good health (CMV status not recorded). Some clones in this sample may be carry-over from other donors' samples.

The chain couples TRBV6-1 to TRBJ2-5; D may be TRBD1 (5 bases). V was trimmed by 1 base and J by 4 bases, leaving 10 bases between them. The CDR3 extends over 14 amino acids. Germline-derived CDR1 and CDR2 are MNHNS and SASEGT. The CDR3 DNA follows: TGTGCCAGCAGTGAAGTTGGGGCCGGAGAGACCCAGTACTTC. This encodes CASSEVGAGETQYF.

V and J are TRBV20-1 and TRBJ2-2; D is ambiguous. The V end was cut by 2 bases, the J end by 4 bases, with 5 bases between. CDR1 is DFQATT, CDR2 SNEGSKA, per germline (reference sequence). This CDR3 region has 12 residues. The DNA for the CDR3 is TGCAGTGCTAGAAGGTCCACCGGGGAGCTGTTTTTT. Translated: CSARRSTGELFF.

The chain recombines TRBV5-6 with TRBJ1-1; TRBD1 aligns across 8 bases. Looked up from germline, CDR1 is SGHDT and CDR2 is YYEEEE. This CDR3 region has 13 residues. V lost 6 bases to trimming and J lost 5 bases; unmatched junction nucleotides: 6. The CDR3 here is CASKAGGWTEAFF. The CDR3 nucleotides read TGTGCCAGCAAGGCAGGGGGCTGGACTGAAGCTTTCTTT.

The chain links TRBV4-1 to TRBJ2-7; 7 nucleotides match TRBD2. Germline-derived CDR1 and CDR2 are MGHRA and YSYEKL. This CDR3 is 16 amino acids long. After removal of 4 bases from V and 1 base from J, the junction contained 10 bases not matched to a gene. This CDR3 is CASSPLYSGGSYEQYF. DNA of the CDR3: TGCGCCAGCAGCCCGCTGTACTCGGGGGGTTCCTACGAGCAGTACTTC.

Points on this clonotype: One end of the junction fails to match germline, which may point to a read error. V gene TRBV20-1 combines with J gene TRBJ1-5, with TRBD1 identical over 8 bases. There are 16 residues in the CDR3. The germline gives CDR1 DFQATT, CDR2 SNEGSKA (reference sequence). CDR3 residues: CSARFPDRADGQPQHF. CDR3 bases: TGTAGTGCTAGATTCCCGGACAGGGCTGACGGTCAGCCCCAGCATTTT.

This clonotype was observed a few times. The rearrangement links TRBV7-9 to TRBJ1-2, with 8 positions matching TRBD1. The CDR3 covers 16 residues. Trimming cost V 0 bases and J 4 bases; bases outside gene matches: 7. Germline V gives CDR1 SEHNR, CDR2 FQNEAQ (reference sequence). CDR3 loop: CASSLAGTGALYGYTF. Written as DNA, the CDR3 is TGTGCCAGCAGCTTAGCTGGGACAGGAGCGCTCTATGGCTACACCTTC.

This chain links TRBV4-3 with TRBJ2-7, with D uncertain. Germline V gene lookup returns CDR1 LGHNA and CDR2 YSLEER. This CDR3 region has 14 residues. CDR3 amino acids: CASSPSMGSYEQYV. DNA for the CDR3: TGCGCCAGCAGCCCTTCAATGGGGTCATACGAGCAGTACGTT.

This clonotype was recorded once. Relative to the germline gene, one junction end is altered; a read error may explain this. The chain recombines TRBV7-6 with TRBJ2-1; 8 bases match TRBD2. CDR3 length: 15 residues. CDR1 and CDR2 (germline): SGHVS, FNYEAQ. Here the CDR3 reads CASSLVAGTGNEQFF. In DNA, the CDR3 is TGTGCTAGCAGCTTAGTAGCGGGGACTGGGAATGAGCAGTTCTTC.

As to this clonotype: One end of the junction does not line up with germline, which may come from a read error. The V and J genes are TRBV19 and TRBJ2-2, with a tentative D call TRBD2 (5 bases). The CDR3 has 15 residues. CDR1 and CDR2 (germline): LNHDA, SQIVND (reference sequence). The CDR3 DNA sequence: TGTGCCAGTAGTATAGTGGGGTCCAGCACCGGGGAGCTGCTTTTT. It is translated as CASSIVGSSTGELLF.

The J gene is TRBJ2-6, the V gene TRBV6-6, with D possibly being TRBD2 (5 bases). Trimming shortened V by 5 bases and J by 1 base, and 12 bases separated the two germline ends. The germline CDR1 and CDR2 sequences are MNHNY and SVGAGI (reference sequence). The CDR3 consists of 16 residues. The CDR3 sequence: CASSGPGGSGANVLTF. CDR3 DNA: TGTGCCAGCAGTGGGCCTGGCGGGTCTGGGGCCAACGTCCTGACTTTC.

The chain joins TRBV11-1 to TRBJ2-7; 7 bases map to TRBD1. After removal of 5 bases from V and 3 bases from J, the junction contained 7 bases not matched to a gene. Germline V gene sequence: CDR1 SGHAT, CDR2 FQDESV (reference sequence). The CDR3 extends over 14 amino acids. In DNA form, the CDR3 reads TGTGCCAGCAGCCCAGGGACAGCGATCTACGAGCAGTACTTC. Translated, it gives CASSPGTAIYEQYF.

This clonotype was seen only a few times. The chain is built from TRBV12-3 or TRBV12-4 and TRBJ1-2, with TRBD1 identical over 8 bases. The CDR3 sequence is 14 residues long. V was pared by 6 bases and J by 7 bases, with 10 bases of the junction left unmatched. CDR3 bases: TGTGCCAGCAGGGCCGGGCAGGGGGCGATTGGCTACACCTTC. Its protein is CASRAGQGAIGYTF.

This clonotype has only a few counts. This chain joins TRBV14 and TRBJ2-1, with D maybe TRBD1 (6 bases). Germline V CDR1 and CDR2: SGHDN, FVKESK. V was shortened by 1 base and J by 4 bases, with 14 bases between the two germline ends. CDR3 length: 16 residues. Here the CDR3 DNA reads TGTGCCAGCAGCCAAGCCAGGGGTTTAGGGTACAATGAGCAGTTCTTC. It codes for CASSQARGLGYNEQFF.

This clonotype occurred a few times. V usage is TRBV6-5 and J usage is TRBJ2-3; 8 bases line up with TRBD2. This CDR3 has 16 amino acids. In germline, CDR1 is MNHEY, CDR2 SVGAGI. V lost 2 bases, J lost 4 bases, and 8 bases stayed unmatched. CDR3 in amino acids: CASSYASGGRADTQYF. The CDR3 region has the DNA TGTGCCAGCAGTTACGCATCGGGGGGGCGGGCAGATACGCAGTATTTT.

This clonotype was observed a handful of times. V and J are TRBV15 and TRBJ2-1, with 16 bases identical to TRBD2. Looked up from germline, CDR1 is LNHNV and CDR2 is YYDKDF (reference sequence). The CDR3 length is 20 residues. J gave up 1 base and V 1 base, and 7 bases lay outside the gene matches. CDR3 nucleotides: TGTGCCACCAGCAGAGTATTGGGACTAGCGGGGGGGCGGTCCTACAATGAGCAGTTCTTC. It is translated as CATSRVLGLAGGRSYNEQFF.

The sample holds a few counts of this clonotype. This rearrangement joins TRBV20-1 to TRBJ2-7; TRBD1 agrees at 9 bases. The CDR3 runs to 14 residues. With 3 bases clipped from V and 1 base from J, the junction kept 4 bases outside the gene matches. From germline, CDR1 is DFQATT and CDR2 SNEGSKA (reference sequence). CDR3 sequence: CSASRDRASYEQYV. The CDR3 DNA is TGCAGTGCTAGCCGGGACAGGGCATCCTACGAGCAGTACGTC.

This clonotype was found many times. The chain carries TRBV4-3 and TRBJ2-5; 12 nucleotides agree with TRBD2. Germline assignment: CDR1 LGHNA and CDR2 YSLEER. The CDR3 covers 17 residues. V was clipped by 0 bases and J by 5 bases; unmatched bases: 7. CDR3 in amino acids: CASSQDQTSGGGETQYF. In DNA, the CDR3 is TGCGCCAGCAGCCAAGATCAGACTAGCGGGGGTGGGGAGACCCAGTACTTC.